These 3 T cell receptor beta chains originate from one sample sequenced in a study of cytotoxic CD8 clonotypes in ibrutinib-treated CLL. The assay was immunoSEQ multiplex PCR, and TCRdb's table has in-frame clones only and misses some. The data show 65,000 to 95,000 clones, about 86% seen once. This material consisted of PBMCs, taken before ibrutinib treatment. Every receptor here comes from a human donor with chronic lymphocytic leukemia.

This chain joins TRBV7-3 and TRBJ2-7, with 7 bases matching TRBD2. The J segment lost 6 bases and the V segment lost 4 bases, leaving 12 bases of the junction unmatched. Germline V gene lookup returns CDR1 SGHTA and CDR2 FQGTGA. CDR3 length: 15 amino acids. The CDR3 DNA reads as TGTGCCAGCAGCTACACCGTAGCGGGCGCGACCGAGCAGTACTTC. It yields the protein CASSYTVAGATEQYF.

The rearrangement joins TRBV28 to TRBJ2-1; D uncertain. The CDR3 runs to 14 residues. V gave up 5 bases and J gave up 9 bases, with 17 bases separating them. Germline V gene data show CDR1 as MDHEN and CDR2 as SYDVKM. The CDR3 DNA reads TGTGCCAGCAGTCCCTCTGATGGGGTGGGTGAGCAGTTCTTC. Encoded protein: CASSPSDGVGEQFF.

This clone was seen just once. V usage is TRBV18 and J usage is TRBJ2-7; TRBD1 matches 9 bases. The CDR3 extends over 15 amino acids. V shed 2 bases and J 6 bases; nucleotides not matched to a gene: 8. Germline CDR1 KGHSH, CDR2 LQKENI. The CDR3 nucleotides read TGTGCCAGCTCACCAAACCGGGACAGGGTCATCGAGCAGTACTTC. It is translated as CASSPNRDRVIEQYF.